What follows are 5 T cell receptor beta chains derived from one specimen sequenced in a study of blood T cell repertoires in COVID-19. Repertoires were generated with immunoSEQ multiplex PCR, while TCRdb's copy carries only in-frame clones and drops some. The sample holds just over 650,000 clones, more than 80% seen once. Sequenced: peripheral blood. The source is a young woman with acute or convalescent COVID-19.

J is TRBJ1-1 and V is TRBV19; TRBD1 agrees at 7 bases. Trimming removed 4 bases from V and 5 bases from J; junction bases left unmatched: 7. The CDR3 is 14 residues long. Germline V gene lookup returns CDR1 LNHDA and CDR2 SQIVND (reference sequence). The CDR3 loop reads CASSTLQGETEAFF. The CDR3 region has the DNA TGTGCCAGTAGTACCCTCCAGGGGGAGACTGAAGCTTTCTTT.

The chain uses TRBV2 and TRBJ1-3, with D possibly TRBD1 on 6 matching bases. The V and J ends lost 2 bases and 5 bases respectively, with 13 bases between them. Germline CDR1 reads SNHLY; CDR2 reads FYNNEI. There are 15 residues in the CDR3. DNA for the CDR3: TGTGCCAGCAGTGAACGGCCGGGACACCGAAACACCATATATTTT. It specifies CASSERPGHRNTIYF.

V usage is TRBV29-1 and J usage is TRBJ2-7; TRBD1 matches at 8 bases. The V segment lost 5 bases and the J segment 3 bases; nucleotides outside the gene matches: 6. This CDR3 is 13 amino acids long. Germline CDR1 and CDR2: SQVTM and ANQGSEA. For the CDR3, the DNA is TGCAGCGTTTTCGGGACAGGACGCTACGAGCAGTACTTC. This codes for CSVFGTGRYEQYF.

Comment on this clone: This CDR3 is also generated by other DNA sequences in the sample. CDR3 region: CASSVVDGGYGYTF. Written as DNA, the CDR3 is TGTGCCAGCAGCGTAGTCGACGGGGGCTATGGCTACACCTTC. J is TRBJ1-2 and V is TRBV9; D is perhaps TRBD1 (5 bases). The V gene's germline CDR1 is SGDLS and CDR2 YYNGEE. Trimming removed 0 bases from V and 4 bases from J, with 10 bases in between. The CDR3 spans 14 residues.

The CDR3 nucleotides are TGTGCCAGCAGTTTAAGCGGGGGCAGGGGCAATCAGCCCCAGCATTTT. Translating it yields CASSLSGGRGNQPQHF. The chain joins TRBV27 to TRBJ1-5, with D tentatively TRBD1 (6 bases). CDR1 MNHEY and CDR2 SMNVEV come from the germline V gene (reference sequence). Trimming cost V 2 bases and J 2 bases, with 13 bases left between them. The CDR3 is 16 amino acids.